These 25 T cell receptor beta chains came from one sample sequenced in a study of PD-1 blockade in classical Hodgkin lymphoma. This table comes from immunoSEQ multiplex PCR, and its TCRdb copy is limited to in-frame clones, with some not included. The data hold around 12,000 clones, with roughly three quarters observed a single time. Exposure to brentuximab vedotin varied, and each patient had relapsed following autologous stem cell transplantation. Applied to thawed PBMCs, magnetic negative selection was the method used to isolate CD8+ T cells. Source: CD8+ T cells from blood, taken at baseline. The receptor source for this set is a human donor with classical Hodgkin lymphoma.

CDR3 sequence: CASSPPGAGANYGYTF. The CDR3 region has the DNA TGTGCCAGCTCACCACCGGGGGCAGGAGCTAACTATGGCTACACCTTC. J is TRBJ1-2 and V is TRBV18; D may be TRBD1 (6 bases). Germline assignment: CDR1 KGHSH and CDR2 LQKENI. V was pared by 0 bases and J by 0 bases, with 11 bases between. The CDR3 is made up of 16 amino acids. Full variable domain (remainder filled in from reference TRBV18 and TRBJ1-2): NAGVMQNPRHLVRRRGQEARLRCSPMKGHSHVYWYRQLPEEGLKFMVYLQKENIIDESGMPKERFSAEFPKEGPSILRIQQVVRGDSAAYFCASSPPGAGANYGYTFGSGTRLTVV.

This clone has more than one count but fewer than ten. The chain uses TRBV19 and TRBJ1-2, with no clear D. The CDR3 runs 13 residues. Per germline, CDR1 LNHDA and CDR2 SQIVND (reference sequence). Trimming took off 2 bases at V and 6 bases at J, with 10 bases between the two ends. Here the CDR3 DNA reads TGTGCCAGTAGTATATCGGGGAGAGATGGCTACACCTTC. Translated, it gives CASSISGRDGYTF.

The CDR3 DNA sequence: TGTGCCTGGAGTTCCGTGGGCACTGAAGCTTTCTTT. It specifies CAWSSVGTEAFF. V gene TRBV30 combines with J gene TRBJ1-1; D not resolved. V was clipped by 2 bases and J by 4 bases, with 8 bases between them. The CDR3 spans 12 residues. Looked up from germline, CDR1 is GTSNPN and CDR2 is SVGIG (reference sequence).

The chain recombines TRBV15 with TRBJ2-7; 8 positions agree with TRBD1. V lost 5 bases, J lost 4 bases, and 13 bases stayed unmatched. This CDR3 is built from 16 residues. The germline CDR1 and CDR2 sequences are LNHNV and YYDKDF (reference sequence). This CDR3 reads CATSVTSPGQVYEQYF. The CDR3, as DNA: TGTGCCACCAGCGTAACATCTCCGGGACAGGTGTACGAGCAGTACTTC. The variable domain in full, completed from reference TRBV15 and TRBJ2-7, reads DAMVIQNPRYQVTQFGKPVTLSCSQTLNHNVMYWYQQKSSQAPKLLFHYYDKDFNNEADTPDNFQSRRPNTSFCFLDIRSPGLGDTAMYLCATSVTSPGQVYEQYFGPGTRLTVT.

The rearrangement joins TRBV19 to TRBJ1-3, with D hard to call. The V gene's germline CDR1 is LNHDA and CDR2 SQIVND (reference sequence). Trimming shortened V by 1 base and J by 8 bases, and 15 bases separated the two germline ends. The CDR3 is made up of 15 amino acids. For the CDR3, the DNA is TGTGCCAGTAGTATAGGAGATATCCTCCAACACACCATATATTTT. This translates into CASSIGDILQHTIYF.

The chain has TRBV7-3 and TRBJ1-1, with D maybe TRBD1 (6 bases). The V gene's germline CDR1 is SGHTA and CDR2 FQGTGA. CDR3 size: 14 residues. With 6 bases removed from V and 1 base from J, the gap between germline ends came to 12 bases. Written as DNA, the CDR3 is TGTGCCAGCAGTACAGGGATGAGGAACACTGAAGCTTTCTTT. Amino acids: CASSTGMRNTEAFF.

The V and J genes are TRBV4-2 and TRBJ1-1, with D tentatively TRBD1 (6 bases). The germline V gene has CDR1 LGHNA and CDR2 YNFKEQ. Trimming removed 0 bases at V and 10 bases at J, with 12 bases between. This CDR3 is 13 amino acids long. The CDR3 region has the DNA TGTGCCAGCAGCCAAGAGAGTACAGGGAGAGCTTTCTTT. Translation gives CASSQESTGRAFF.

The rearrangement uses TRBV28 and TRBJ2-7; the match to TRBD2 covers 11 bases. The trim removed 6 bases at V and 3 bases at J, leaving 13 bases unmatched. Germline-derived CDR1 and CDR2 are MDHEN and SYDVKM. This CDR3 comprises 17 residues. CDR3 sequence reads: CASRPPGTSGGRYEQYF. The CDR3 DNA reads TGTGCCAGCAGACCTCCGGGAACTAGCGGGGGCCGCTACGAGCAGTACTTC.

This clone showed up just a few times. The chain is built from TRBV11-2 and TRBJ1-4; D perhaps matches TRBD1 (5 bases). Germline V gives CDR1 SGHAT, CDR2 FQNNGV. This CDR3 spans 12 amino acids. V was cut by 9 bases and J by 6 bases, with 11 bases left in between. The CDR3 region has the DNA TGTGCCAGTGGGGGAATGTATGAAAAACTGTTTTTT. Translating gives CASGGMYEKLFF.

This chain uses TRBV11-1 with TRBJ1-1; D not certain. V was trimmed by 4 bases and J by 3 bases, leaving 18 bases between them. Looked up from germline, CDR1 is SGHAT and CDR2 is FQDESV (reference sequence). This CDR3 has 16 amino acids. The CDR3 region is CASSSDGGWTDTEAFF. For the CDR3, the DNA is TGTGCCAGCAGCTCCGACGGAGGCTGGACCGACACTGAAGCTTTCTTT.

The J gene is TRBJ2-1, the V gene TRBV27; the D gene is possibly TRBD1 (6 bases). Looked up from germline, CDR1 is MNHEY and CDR2 is SMNVEV (reference sequence). Trimming pared 5 bases from V and 15 bases from J, leaving 26 bases between. The CDR3 totals 15 residues. CDR3 nucleotide sequence: TGTGCCAGCAGTCCATACACCCCAGACAGGCCGCAACGGTTCTTC. Translated, it gives CASSPYTPDRPQRFF.

The V call is TRBV10-3, the J call TRBJ2-7, with 7 bases that match TRBD1. The V gene end was trimmed by 8 bases and the J gene end by 6 bases; junction bases not matched to a gene: 10. Germline assignment: CDR1 ENHRY and CDR2 SYGVKD. This CDR3 contains 13 residues. The CDR3 here is CAIAGTDIREQYF. The CDR3 DNA reads as TGTGCCATCGCAGGGACAGATATTCGCGAGCAGTACTTC.

This rearrangement joins TRBV13 to TRBJ1-6; 8 bases agree with TRBD1. Germline V lookup: CDR1 PRHDT, CDR2 FYEKMQ (reference sequence). Trimming removed 5 bases from V and 10 bases from J; junction bases left unmatched: 13. CDR3 length equals 16 residues. Written as DNA, the CDR3 is TGTGCCAGCAGCGTACGACAGGGGATCGGAGTATCACCCCTCCACTTT. It yields the protein CASSVRQGIGVSPLHF.

A single count supports this clone. The chain uses TRBV5-6 and TRBJ2-5; TRBD1 matches at 12 bases. There are 16 residues in the CDR3. CDR1 is SGHDT and CDR2 is YYEEEE in the germline V gene. J lost 5 bases, V lost 1 base, and 6 bases had no gene match. DNA of the CDR3: TGTGCCAGCAGCTTGATGGGACAGGGGGCGGGGGAGACCCAGTACTTC. Protein: CASSLMGQGAGETQYF. The complete variable domain, with remaining parts taken from reference TRBV5-6 and TRBJ2-5, reads DAGVTQSPTHLIKTRGQQVTLRCSPKSGHDTVSWYQQALGQGPQFIFQYYEEEERQRGNFPDRFSGHQFPNYSSELNVNALLLGDSALYLCASSLMGQGAGETQYFGPGTRLLVL.

This clone is a singleton in its sample. The rearrangement links TRBV5-6 to TRBJ2-5; no firm D call. The closer fit of TRBJ2-7 to the DNA end suggests the J call may be wrong. The CDR3 has 14 amino acids. CDR1 SGHDT and CDR2 YYEEEE come from the germline V gene. DNA of the CDR3: TGTGCCAGCAGCTTGGTGGGGTTGGGTGACGAGCAGTACTTC. Translated: CASSLVGLGDEQYF.

The V and J genes are TRBV5-6 and TRBJ1-2, with TRBD1 identical over 8 bases. Germline trimming cut 3 bases from V and 4 bases from J; bases unmatched to any gene: 8. CDR1 and CDR2 (germline): SGHDT, YYEEEE. There are 15 residues in the CDR3. Here the CDR3 DNA reads TGTGCCAGCAGCTCTGACAGGGGACCGCCCTATGGCTACACCTTC. It yields the protein CASSSDRGPPYGYTF.

This clone turned up a few times. The chain employs TRBV27 and TRBJ2-7, with a tentative D call TRBD2 (5 bases). Germline V CDR1 and CDR2: MNHEY, SMNVEV (reference sequence). Between the trimmed V and J ends, which lost 2 bases and 1 base, there was a span of 12 bases. CDR3 length: 15 residues. CDR3 nucleotide sequence: TGTGCCAGCAGTTTAAGCGGAGACGGGTCCTACGAGCAGTACTTC. Protein: CASSLSGDGSYEQYF.

The chain employs TRBV11-2 and TRBJ2-1; weak D call: TRBD1 (6 bases). The CDR3 spans 14 residues. The V and J ends lost 4 bases and 5 bases respectively, with 12 bases between them. CDR1 and CDR2 (germline): SGHAT, FQNNGV. The CDR3 DNA is TGTGCCAGCAGCTCTACAGGGTGGAACAATGAGCAGTTCTTC. Amino acids: CASSSTGWNNEQFF.

Only one count was recorded for this clone. The rearrangement uses TRBV13 and TRBJ1-4; D is unclear. Per germline, CDR1 PRHDT and CDR2 FYEKMQ (reference sequence). The CDR3 length is 15 residues. V shed 4 bases and J shed 0 bases, with 9 bases lying between them. The CDR3 is CASSSSGATNEKLFF. CDR3 bases: TGTGCCAGCAGCTCCTCGGGAGCAACTAATGAAAAACTGTTTTTT.

The CDR3 bases are TGTGCCAGCAGTGTAGGGGGCGGGAACACTGAAGCTTTCTTT. Translation: CASSVGGGNTEAFF. The genes are TRBV28 and TRBJ1-1, with 7 bases fitting TRBD1. After removal of 5 bases from V and 1 base from J, the junction contained 4 bases not matched to a gene. The germline CDR1 and CDR2 sequences are MDHEN and SYDVKM. This CDR3 spans 14 amino acids.

The V call is TRBV5-6, the J call TRBJ2-5; 8 bases map to TRBD1. Germline V lookup: CDR1 SGHDT, CDR2 YYEEEE. The CDR3 contains 14 residues. The V and J ends lost 4 bases and 3 bases, in that order; junction bases with no gene match: 5. The CDR3 DNA is TGTGCCAGCAGCATAGGGACAGGTGAAGAGACCCAGTACTTC. Translating it yields CASSIGTGEETQYF. The full variable domain, in which reference TRBV5-6 and TRBJ2-5 provide the parts outside the CDR3, is DAGVTQSPTHLIKTRGQQVTLRCSPKSGHDTVSWYQQALGQGPQFIFQYYEEEERQRGNFPDRFSGHQFPNYSSELNVNALLLGDSALYLCASSIGTGEETQYFGPGTRLLVL.

This sequence joins TRBV7-8 and TRBJ2-7; D is undetermined. Germline V CDR1 and CDR2: SGHVS, FQNEAQ. CDR3 length equals 12 residues. Trimming took 5 bases from V and 2 from J, leaving 7 bases between them. The chain's CDR3 is CASSTDAYEQYF. The CDR3 bases are TGTGCCAGCAGCACCGACGCCTACGAGCAGTACTTC.

V and J are TRBV9 and TRBJ2-2; D not certain. The germline gives CDR1 SGDLS, CDR2 YYNGEE. This CDR3 has 14 amino acids. V dropped 2 bases and J dropped 6 bases, with 11 bases sitting between them. The CDR3 here is CASSVGFDPGELFF. The CDR3 DNA sequence: TGTGCCAGCAGCGTGGGTTTTGATCCCGGGGAGCTGTTTTTT.

This chain links TRBV7-9 with TRBJ1-1; 8 bases map to TRBD1. V shed 2 bases, J shed 1 base, and the junction held 3 bases outside the gene matches. The CDR3 sequence is 15 residues long. Germline V gene data show CDR1 as SEHNR and CDR2 as FQNEAQ (reference sequence). The CDR3 DNA reads as TGTGCCAGCAGCTTAATCACAGGGGGGAACACTGAAGCTTTCTTT. Its protein product is CASSLITGGNTEAFF.

The rearrangement joins TRBV10-2 to TRBJ2-1; the match to TRBD1 covers 9 bases. This CDR3 has 12 residues. J gave up 7 bases and V 6 bases, and 1 base lay outside the gene matches. The germline gives CDR1 WSHSY, CDR2 SAAADI. CDR3 in DNA: TGCGCCAGCAGGACAGGGGGGAATGAGCAGTTCTTC. Translated, it gives CASRTGGNEQFF.